These 14 T cell receptor beta chains share one sample of origin, sequenced in a study of beta chain features in type 1 diabetes. Their antigens are not known. What was sequenced were expressed TCRB transcripts, since all of the isolated RNA had been reverse transcribed. Generated by immunoSEQ multiplex PCR, the TCRdb table keeps only in-frame clones and is missing some. The sample includes under 20,000 clones, about three quarters seen only once; the top ten take 2% to 2.5%. Overall study findings and caveats: In all four CD4+ subsets, TCRB CDR3 length was significantly, moderately reduced in type 1 diabetes.

Input material: Tregs from blood. Receptors originate from a man under 40 with type 1 diabetes.

CDR3 nucleotides: TGTGCCAGCAGTTCGCGGGGGTCCGTATCCTATGGCTACACCTTC. It translates to CASSSRGSVSYGYTF. This rearrangement joins TRBV28 to TRBJ1-2, with D possibly being TRBD1 (5 bases). This CDR3 region has 15 residues. The ends were cut back, 4 bases at V and 4 bases at J, with 16 bases in the middle. CDR1 is MDHEN and CDR2 is SYDVKM in the germline V gene.

The chain joins TRBV5-4 to TRBJ1-3; D is uncertain. This CDR3 spans 15 amino acids. Germline V lookup: CDR1 SGHNT, CDR2 YYREEE (reference sequence). The ends were cut back, 9 bases at V and 1 base at J, with 17 bases in the middle. CDR3 protein: CATKPRVESGNTIYF. The CDR3 DNA sequence: TGTGCCACCAAACCACGGGTGGAATCTGGAAACACCATATATTTT.

This chain joins TRBV19 and TRBJ1-5; D not resolved. The CDR3 is 14 residues long. The ends were cut back, 4 bases at V and 2 bases at J, with 9 bases in the middle. CDR1 is LNHDA, CDR2 SQIVND, per germline (reference sequence). CDR3 in DNA: TGTGCCAGTAGTAATCCAGTGGGCAATCAGCCCCAGCATTTT. As protein: CASSNPVGNQPQHF.

The chain is built from TRBV12-5 and TRBJ1-5; D not resolved. Trimming pared 0 bases from V and 5 bases from J, leaving 14 bases between. The germline V gene has CDR1 LGHNT and CDR2 FRNRAP. CDR3 length: 16 residues. The CDR3 DNA reads as TGTGCTAGTGGTTTGGTAGGGCAGCCAGCGGATCAGCCCCAGCATTTT. The encoded protein is CASGLVGQPADQPQHF.

This clone has only one observation. The gene calls are TRBV5-6 and TRBJ1-5; D gene ambiguous. This CDR3 has 16 residues. Trimming took 1 base from V and 2 from J, leaving 13 bases between them. Germline assignment: CDR1 SGHDT and CDR2 YYEEEE. The CDR3 is CASSLRVVEGNQPQHF. For the CDR3, the DNA is TGTGCCAGCAGCTTGCGTGTTGTCGAGGGCAATCAGCCCCAGCATTTT.

The rearrangement links TRBV2 to TRBJ2-7, with 7 bases lining up with TRBD2. The CDR3 is made up of 13 amino acids. The V gene's germline CDR1 is SNHLY and CDR2 FYNNEI. Losses at the gene ends were 6 bases for V and 0 bases for J; bases not matched to a gene: 2. The CDR3 bases are TGTGCCAGCAGAGCGGGAAGCTCCTACGAGCAGTACTTC. Translating gives CASRAGSSYEQYF.

The chain is built from TRBV7-9 and TRBJ2-1, with 7 bases aligning to TRBD2. The CDR3 sequence is 17 residues long. Trimming removed 8 bases from V and 0 bases from J; junction bases left unmatched: 13. CDR1 is SEHNR, CDR2 FQNEAQ, per germline (reference sequence). CDR3 loop: CASRPGLADTSYNEQFF. The DNA of the CDR3 is TGTGCCAGCCGCCCCGGGCTAGCGGATACCTCCTACAATGAGCAGTTCTTC.

The chain has TRBV6-5 and TRBJ1-5; D ambiguous. The CDR3 length is 14 residues. The V end was cut by 5 bases, the J end by 6 bases, with 14 bases between. Germline lookup yields CDR1 MNHEY and CDR2 SVGAGI. CDR3 coding DNA: TGTGCCAGCAGTGACAATCGAGTGTTTCAGCCCCAGCATTTT. Its translation: CASSDNRVFQPQHF.

V gene TRBV5-1 combines with J gene TRBJ1-4, with TRBD1 matching over 9 bases. V was clipped by 3 bases and J by 6 bases; unmatched bases: 12. Germline CDR1 SGHRS, CDR2 YFSETQ. The CDR3 has 17 residues. In nucleotides, the CDR3 is TGCGCCAGCAGCTCCGGACAGGGGATAAAGGTTGATGAAAAACTGTTTTTT. Encoded protein: CASSSGQGIKVDEKLFF.

The chain employs TRBV5-1 and TRBJ2-2, with D perhaps matching TRBD1 (5 bases). Germline V gene sequence: CDR1 SGHRS, CDR2 YFSETQ. The CDR3 has 15 residues. Between the trimmed V and J ends, which lost 2 bases and 0 bases, there was a span of 8 bases. This chain's CDR3 is CASSLGVANTGELFF. The DNA of the CDR3 is TGCGCCAGCAGCTTAGGGGTCGCGAACACCGGGGAGCTGTTTTTT.

Concerning this clone itself: One end of the junction varies from germline; a read error may be responsible. V and J are TRBV29-1 and TRBJ1-2; a possible D gene is TRBD1 (6 bases). The CDR3 is 8 residues long. Germline V CDR1 and CDR2: SQVTM, ANQGSEA. In DNA, the CDR3 is TGCAGCGTTGAAGAAGGGGGATTT. Protein sequence: CSVEEGGF. Supplemented by reference TRBV29-1 and TRBJ1-2, the full variable domain reads SAVISQKPSRDICQRGTSLTIQCQVDSQVTMMFWYRQQPGQSLTLIATANQGSEATYESGFVIDKFPISRPNLTFSTLTVSNMSPEDSSIYLCSVEEGGFGSGTRLTVV.

As regards this clone: At one end the junction does not follow the germline gene, possibly because of a read error. The chain is built from TRBV7-7 and TRBJ2-1; 8 positions match TRBD1. The CDR3 totals 15 residues. CDR1 and CDR2 from the germline V gene are SSHAT and FNYEAQ (reference sequence). CDR3 in DNA: TGTGCTAGCAGCTTAGGACAGGGTTCCCACAATGAGCAGTTCTTC. Translated: CASSLGQGSHNEQFF.

The CDR3 nucleotides read TGTGCCAGCAGCCAGGGTTGGGGCGGGGAGCTGTTTTTT. Translating gives CASSQGWGGELFF. V usage is TRBV2 and J usage is TRBJ2-2; perhaps TRBD1 as D (5 bases). CDR1 is SNHLY and CDR2 is FYNNEI in the germline V gene. The CDR3 is 13 residues long. V lost 6 bases and J lost 7, with 12 bases in between.

This clone occurred once. The rearrangement joins TRBV7-2 to TRBJ2-7, with a possible D match to TRBD1 (5 bases). This CDR3 contains 14 residues. V lost 1 base, J lost 0 bases, and 7 bases lay in between. CDR1 and CDR2 (germline): SGHTA, FQGNSA. The DNA of the CDR3 is TGTGCCAGCAGCTTAGGGGGCGGCTCCTACGAGCAGTACTTC. It yields the protein CASSLGGGSYEQYF.